Shown below are 13 T cell receptor beta chains from a single sample sequenced in a study of T cell responses to AZD1222 COVID-19 vaccine. TCRdb's table, derived via immunoSEQ multiplex PCR, lists solely in-frame clones and lacks some. The table includes around 170,000 clones, roughly 88% detected once. The starting material was peripheral blood, obtained 28 days after the second AZD1222 dose. The receptors were gathered from an adult who received the AZD1222 COVID-19 vaccine.

The chain couples TRBV19 to TRBJ2-7, with 9 nucleotides matching TRBD1. V shed 5 bases and J 1 base; nucleotides not matched to a gene: 6. CDR3 length: 15 residues. CDR1 is LNHDA and CDR2 is SQIVND in the germline V gene (reference sequence). Here the CDR3 reads CASSEDRGRSYEQYF. The DNA for the CDR3 is TGTGCCAGTAGTGAGGACAGGGGCCGTTCCTACGAGCAGTACTTC.

The chain is built from TRBV7-2 and TRBJ1-5; TRBD1 aligns across 9 bases. This CDR3 is 16 amino acids long. Germline values: CDR1 SGHTA, CDR2 FQGNSA. J lost 5 bases, V lost 1 base, and 6 bases had no gene match. The CDR3 nucleotides are TGTGCCAGCAGCTTAGAAGGGACAGGGCCCCATCAGCCCCAGCATTTT. Translating it yields CASSLEGTGPHQPQHF.

The chain uses TRBV30 and TRBJ1-5; unclear D gene. CDR1 GTSNPN and CDR2 SVGIG come from the germline V gene (reference sequence). Trimming removed 2 bases at V and 4 bases at J, with 12 bases between. The CDR3 length is 14 residues. This CDR3 is CAWSSPESNQPQHF. The CDR3 DNA reads as TGTGCCTGGAGTTCACCGGAATCTAATCAGCCCCAGCATTTT.

There are a few counts of this clone. CDR3 loop: CASSYSMREQYF. The CDR3, as DNA: TGTGCCAGCAGTTACTCGATGAGGGAGCAGTACTTC. This sequence joins TRBV6-2 or TRBV6-3 and TRBJ2-7; D call uncertain. This CDR3 spans 12 amino acids. V was clipped by 0 bases and J by 7 bases, with 7 bases between them. Germline CDR1 and CDR2: MNHEY and SVGEGT.

The CDR3 sequence: CASSQGLARGTDTQYF. The CDR3 nucleotides read TGCGCCAGCAGCCAAGGACTAGCGCGCGGCACAGATACGCAGTATTTT. The chain joins TRBV4-3 to TRBJ2-3; TRBD2 matches at 8 bases. The V gene's germline CDR1 is LGHNA and CDR2 YSLEER. With V trimmed by 1 base and J by 1 base, 4 bases remained unmatched. CDR3 size: 16 residues.

In its sample, this clone was seen a few times. The V gene is TRBV12-3 or TRBV12-4, the J gene TRBJ1-1, with D hard to call. With 3 bases removed from V and 2 bases from J, the gap between germline ends came to 7 bases. The CDR3 extends over 13 amino acids. The CDR3 protein is CASSFLDNTEAFF. The CDR3 DNA sequence: TGTGCCAGCAGTTTTCTGGACAACACTGAAGCTTTCTTT.

This clone was counted only a few times. The chain couples TRBV7-9 to TRBJ1-4, with 12 bases lining up with TRBD1. This CDR3 has 15 residues. Per the germline V gene, CDR1 is SEHNR and CDR2 is FQNEAQ (reference sequence). Trimming took 5 bases from V and 7 from J; bases not matched to a gene: 5. The CDR3 region is CASSPPGQGAEKLFF. The CDR3 DNA reads TGTGCCAGCAGCCCACCGGGACAGGGGGCTGAAAAACTGTTTTTT.

This rearrangement joins TRBV29-1 to TRBJ1-1; D is perhaps TRBD1 (5 bases). The CDR3 extends over 14 amino acids. V shed 5 bases and J shed 4 bases, with 17 bases lying between them. In germline, CDR1 is SQVTM, CDR2 ANQGSEA. The CDR3, as DNA: TGCAGCGTTTCCGTTCAGGCGGGGGGCACTGAAGCTTTCTTT. Amino acids: CSVSVQAGGTEAFF.

The rearrangement links TRBV7-2 to TRBJ1-4, with D perhaps TRBD1 (6 bases). The germline V gene encodes CDR1 SGHTA and CDR2 FQGNSA. This CDR3 contains 16 residues. Deletions cut 1 base from V and 7 bases from J, with 16 bases between. The CDR3 DNA sequence: TGTGCCAGCAGCTTAGGACAGGAACTCTCGGGTGAAAAACTGTTTTTT. Amino acid sequence: CASSLGQELSGEKLFF.

This clone came up once. The J gene is TRBJ1-4, the V gene TRBV9; D ambiguous. The V end lost 2 bases, the J end lost 2 bases, and 7 bases lay between the germline ends. Germline V gene sequence: CDR1 SGDLS, CDR2 YYNGEE. The CDR3 sequence is 14 residues long. CDR3 loop: CASSVTSTNEKLFF. The CDR3 nucleotides read TGTGCCAGCAGCGTTACTAGCACTAATGAAAAACTGTTTTTT.

This clone has a single count. The CDR3 spells CASSLVTGLPPNSPLHF. The CDR3 nucleotides are TGTGCCAGCAGCTTGGTAACAGGGCTACCTCCTAATTCACCCCTCCACTTT. This chain links TRBV5-6 with TRBJ1-6, with D maybe TRBD1 (6 bases). Trimming left V 0 bases short and J 6 bases short, with 16 bases between. CDR3 length equals 17 residues. Germline-derived CDR1 and CDR2 are SGHDT and YYEEEE.

This clone was seen a handful of times. The V gene is TRBV5-1, the J gene TRBJ2-7, with 9 bases identical to TRBD2. The germline V gene has CDR1 SGHRS and CDR2 YFSETQ. Trimming took 0 bases from V and 7 from J; bases not matched to a gene: 5. This CDR3 has 14 amino acids. DNA for the CDR3: TGCGCCAGCAGCTTGGCACTAGCGGGTACTGAGCAGTACTTC. Encoded protein: CASSLALAGTEQYF.

The rearrangement links TRBV28 to TRBJ1-2; perhaps TRBD1 as D (5 bases). There are 15 residues in the CDR3. Trimming removed 5 bases from V and 1 base from J, with 14 bases in between. Germline V lookup: CDR1 MDHEN, CDR2 SYDVKM. DNA of the CDR3: TGTGCCAGCAGTAGGGGACGGTGGGGTAACTATGGCTACACCTTC. It is translated as CASSRGRWGNYGYTF.